This T cell receptor beta chain was observed in a study of cytomegalovirus exposure and HLA in healthy donors (dated by TCRdb to the late 2010s). In terms of the full investigation: In an earlier analysis of under 600 of the donors, 276 Gb of sequence data and 120 million or so unique TCR beta sequences from 150 million to 200 million T cells were reported. Roughly 300 gigabases of sequencing data and approximately 80 million unique TCR sequences were included in an early release covering around 650 HLA-typed donors. Of the approximately 400 genotyped donors, approximately 81% were placed in the genetic ancestry cluster associated with self-reported Caucasian donors. The aim of the study was to test whether cataloging public T cell receptors could identify signatures of past pathogen exposure. The study profiled the T cell repertoires of around 700 subjects by immunosequencing and related them to cytomegalovirus serostatus. Besides the first cohort of approximately 670 subjects, a separate validation cohort made up of over a hundred different subjects was used. The study combined high-throughput TCR immunosequencing, statistical association of individual TCRs with disease status, and machine learning to predict cytomegalovirus infection status. A later analysis re-analyzed previously published TCR beta repertoires from roughly 690 donors and added high-resolution HLA genotyping to study TCR occurrence patterns. The later analysis used no new phenotypic data to find candidate immune exposures, relying instead on TCR beta sequences and their occurrence across donors. An earlier analysis of approximately 640 of the donors applied high-throughput TCR beta sequencing to assess whether each TCR beta V gene segment acted as functional or pseudogenic. Donor age, sex, ethnicity and CMV serostatus were compiled alongside the repertoire data. A later genetic analysis took genome-wide SNP genotypes for about 55% of the 666 donors and used that subset as a discovery cohort. Every discovery cohort repertoire had been produced on one sequencing platform. Class I and class II HLA loci were covered by the typing at four-digit resolution. Typing coverage varied by locus: roughly 629-640 donors for A, B, C, DRB1 and DQB1; approximately 500 for DQA1; about 590 for DPA1; some 470 for DPB1. A few DR-DQ haplotypes were handled as single units for association and clustering because linkage in the cohort was strong. Among some 410 genotyped donors of the cohort, an average of about 240,000 unique TCR beta nucleotide sequences was sequenced per donor, of which 15% to 20% were non-productive. Study-wide conclusions, independent of this receptor: A group of highly shared sequence variants was considered likely to be a technical artifact of the sequencing pipeline. A further reported finding was that TCR beta sequences accurately predicted the HLA-A and HLA-B alleles for most subjects in the first cohort. In an earlier analysis of several hundred of the donors, most TCR beta V segments were observed in productive rearrangements about 87% or about 30% of the time, broadly matching IMGT annotations. Several of the top co-occurrence clusters appeared to be linked to parvovirus B19, influenza, CMV and Epstein-Barr virus, according to a later analysis. V-gene and J-gene trimming of TCR beta chains was associated with a missense DCLRE1C variant in a later genetic analysis, and the association was replicated in an independent cohort. Correlated functional status among segregating V segments might reflect linkage disequilibrium, but an unknown experimental factor could not be ruled out. The only immune exposure information available for the cohort was CMV serostatus. The authors suggested that the approach could potentially be generalized to other disease states and immunological phenotypes. Only TCR beta chains were sequenced in this cohort, and the absence of alpha or paired-chain data limited detectable features. In a later analysis, 16,951 TCR beta sequences were associated with specific HLA alleles at a false discovery rate of 0.05. In a later analysis, TCR association rates were found to vary across HLA loci, with the most associated TCRs seen for DRB1 alleles and the fewest for HLA-C alleles. When HLA alleles, especially DR and DQ, strongly co-occurred, TCR associations were difficult to assign to individual alleles. While some public TCRs were present in many individuals, most TCR sequences turned up only very rarely across donors. The presence/absence analyses assumed that sequencing depth was roughly uniform across donors, and that assumption may not be true. In a later analysis, HLA-associated TCR beta chains showed more clonal expansion and lower generation probabilities than non-associated chains that were equally common. HLA typing was unavailable for some donors at each locus, so association tests used only the typed subset. A total of 164 TCR beta chains were listed by the study as associated with cytomegalovirus. A later genetic analysis reported fewer N-insertions in productive TCRs among donors in an Asian-associated ancestry cluster than the roughly 650-donor mean. A later analysis found that most CMV-associated TCR beta chains appeared HLA-restricted, with HLA associations seemingly driven largely by CMV exposure. The earlier analysis of approximately 560 of the donors excluded roughly 17 rarely observed V segments, including chromosome 9 orphons, because counts were too low. Cytomegalovirus status was reported to be diagnosed by the classifier with high specificity and sensitivity in both the original and validation cohorts. Three of the identified cytomegalovirus-associated TCR beta chains were confirmed in vitro to be specific for cytomegalovirus antigens. The 87-base-pair reads could not distinguish some IMGT-functional V segments, including TRBV6-2 and TRBV6-3, so those segments were excluded.

The cohort consisted of more than 650 healthy bone marrow donors. At the time of sampling, all cohort members were nominally healthy, though unrecorded immune exposures were likely present. The donor was CMV seropositive and was included in the group of 250 to 300 seropositive cohort members. A peripheral blood sample was collected from each donor, and TCR beta sequencing was performed on peripheral blood mononuclear cells. Genomic DNA was extracted from the blood cell samples with the Qiagen DNeasy Blood Extraction Kit. V trim: 5 bases; J trim: 10 bases; unmatched bases: 13. The CDR3 numbers 14 residues from cysteine through phenylalanine. Here the CDR3 DNA is all that survives: 42 bases in frame from base 1. From the germline V gene, CDR1 is SGHTA and CDR2 is FQGNSA. On this clone: It lacks a known antigen. Qualities for individual bases were not recorded, and no much larger clone is one base off.

Receptor libraries were prepared by the immunoSEQ multiplex PCR assay. The multiplex PCR relied on a mix of 60 forward primers for TCR Vbeta segments and 13 reverse primers for TCR Jbeta segments. The CDR3 region of rearranged TCR beta genes was amplified from genomic DNA by a multiplex PCR assay. The Illumina HiSeq System was used to sequence the amplified TCR beta libraries as 87-base-pair reads. The authors' analysis ran thus. A later analysis tallied 70 million to 100 million unique TCR beta chains across the 666 repertoires, and approximately 11 million of those chains were shared by two or more donors. Raw reads were error-corrected and collapsed into unique sequences with a nearest-neighbor algorithm that merged closely related sequences to remove PCR and sequencing errors. To assign V, D and J gene segments, CDR3 sequences were aligned to IMGT reference sequences. Each retained sequence needed at least a six-nucleotide match to both a V gene segment and a J gene segment. A rearrangement was called productive if the CDR3 had no stop codons and remained in frame with V and J, and every other rearrangement was called non-productive. Following IMGT convention, CDR3 was defined as the stretch from the second conserved V-encoded cysteine to the conserved J-encoded phenylalanine. Sequences without an unambiguous match to a single V gene segment were excluded from the earlier analysis of approximately 560 of the donors. In an earlier analysis of approximately 500 of the donors, a V segment was called functional when productive rearrangements were above 56.7%, and segregating when the standard deviation between donors exceeded 5%. A statistical classification framework was built to diagnose cytomegalovirus status from the catalog of TCR beta chain sequences. A later analysis assigned V and J genes by comparing TCR nucleotide sequences with IMGT/GENE-DB human TR gene sequences. The TCRdist pipeline was used in a later analysis to assign CDR3 sequences and most-parsimonious VDJ recombination scenarios. A later analysis defined each TCR beta chain by its CDR3 amino acid sequence plus V-gene family, and excluded reads lacking a unique V-gene family. In a later analysis, fewer than 650 highly shared, low-generation-probability nucleotide sequences were removed to address suspected cross-contamination and a sequencing artifact. A later analysis calculated a clonal expansion index for each public chain from normalized within-repertoire ranks of inferred template counts. In a later analysis, generation probabilities were computed with a VDJ recombination model fitted to out-of-frame rearrangements, and the resulting probabilities were checked against IGoR. A later analysis scored TCR-TCR, TCR-HLA and TCR-CMV co-occurrence with hypergeometric tests, applying a repertoire-size bias correction to TCR pairs. To estimate false discovery rates, a later analysis permuted the HLA or CMV assignments 20 times. In a later analysis, co-occurring TCRs were grouped using DBSCAN, and TCRdist sequence similarity was added for clustering within HLA-allele-positive subsets. Repertoires with fewer than 30,000 or more than 120,000 public chains, plus five repertoires with anomalous nucleotide sharing, were excluded from co-occurrence clustering. The source is immuneACCESS, and TCRdb retained only in-frame sequences with V and J called. Part of the clones is not carried over; for the studies checked, unresolved V genes explain less than half of this, and the remainder is unexplained. V and J calls plus clone size are reproduced from that table; the DNA served to infer D and trimming. A total of about 92,000 clones appear in this sample, roughly 80% of them only once. The ten biggest clones cover approximately 1.3% of the sample.

Sequenced sample: PBMCs. Recombination connected TRBV7-2 to TRBJ1-1; 7 middle bases align to TRBD1. The receptor comes from a girl aged 2 to 9 in good health and CMV-seropositive. The DNA reads TGTGCCAGCAGCCCCACCCGACAGGGAACAGGAGCTTTCTTT. This encodes CASSPTRQGTGAFF.